A selection of T cell receptor beta chains follows, all from one sample in a study of T cells after yellow fever vaccination. One entry per CDR3 protein results from TCRdb running MiXCR on the 5' RACE reads. The profile shows roughly 99,000 distinct CDR3 sequences, 4.5% to 6% of them singletons. Sequencing was performed on CD8+ T cells sorted from PBMCs, taken 10 days after the yellow fever booster vaccination. These receptors were taken from a man aged 18 to 30 who received the YFV17D yellow fever vaccine. Both conserved end residues are part of each CDR3. Fields, in order: J gene, V gene, clone size, CDR3 length, D gene, CDR3 protein, CDR3 DNA. D genes are given only for firm matches. A row's size may be missing; if present it is once, few, many or a size class.

>TRBJ2-3|TRBV5-1|.|15|.
CASSFQAEGTDTQYF
TGCGCCAGCAGCTTCCAAGCGGAGGGCACAGATACGCAGTATTTT
>TRBJ1-1|TRBV12-3/TRBV12-4|.|11|.
CASCFYLAAFF
TGTGCCAGCTGTTTTTACTTAGCGGCTTTCTTT
>TRBJ2-3|TRBV7-9|many|15|TRBD1
CASSSTGGAGDTQYF
TGTGCCAGCAGCTCCACAGGGGGCGCAGGAGATACGCAGTATTTT
>TRBJ2-1|TRBV20-1|few|14|.
CSARFGGEYNEQFF
TGCAGTGCTAGATTCGGCGGGGAGTACAATGAGCAGTTCTTC
>TRBJ2-2|TRBV12-3/TRBV12-4|few|15|TRBD2
CASSPSGGAFGELFF
TGTGCCAGCAGTCCTAGCGGGGGGGCCTTCGGGGAGCTGTTTTTT
>TRBJ2-3|TRBV19|few|16|.
CASSLTGRGDTDTQYF
TGTGCCAGTAGTCTCACGGGGCGCGGAGATACAGATACGCAGTATTTT
>TRBJ2-3|TRBV4-3|few|16|.
CASSQYGGRLTDTQYF
TGCGCCAGCAGCCAGTACGGGGGGCGGCTCACAGATACGCAGTATTTT
>TRBJ1-2|TRBV12-3/TRBV12-4|few|13|.
CASSLGVTYGYTF
TGTGCCAGCAGTTTAGGGGTTACCTATGGCTACACCTTC
>TRBJ1-2|TRBV6-5|many|13|TRBD1
CASSYRTGEGYTF
TGTGCCAGCAGTTACCGGACAGGCGAAGGCTACACCTTC
>TRBJ2-3|TRBV20-1|few|16|TRBD2
CSVWAASGGSTDTQYF
TGCAGTGTATGGGCGGCTAGCGGGGGGAGCACAGATACGCAGTATTTT
>TRBJ2-7|TRBV20-1|many|12|.
CSASYNSYEQYF
TGCAGTGCTAGTTATAACTCCTACGAGCAGTACTTC
>TRBJ2-2|TRBV28|many|16|.
CASSFLQGRFTGELFF
TGTGCCAGCAGCTTCCTACAGGGCAGGTTCACCGGGGAGCTGTTTTTT
>TRBJ1-2|TRBV6-6|.|16|TRBD1
CASSYSVPGGVYGYTF
TGTGCCAGCAGTTACTCGGTGCCAGGGGGCGTCTATGGCTACACCTTC
>TRBJ2-1|TRBV12-3/TRBV12-4|few|15|TRBD2
CASRGLAGGYNEQFF
TGTGCCAGCAGAGGCCTAGCGGGGGGGTACAATGAGCAGTTCTTC
>TRBJ2-1|TRBV4-1|few|14|TRBD1
CASSKWTGVNEQFF
TGCGCCAGCAGCAAATGGACAGGGGTAAATGAGCAGTTCTTC
>TRBJ2-1|TRBV12-3/TRBV12-4|many|16|.
CASSPGGGGSYNEQFF
TGTGCCAGCAGTCCGGGGGGAGGGGGATCCTACAATGAGCAGTTCTTC
>TRBJ2-1|TRBV7-8|few|15|TRBD2
CASSLAGLAIYEQFF
TGTGCCAGCAGCTTAGCGGGACTAGCGATCTATGAGCAGTTCTTC
>TRBJ2-1|TRBV12-3/TRBV12-4|.|15|TRBD2
CASRTSGGPYNEQFF
TGTGCCAGCAGGACTAGCGGGGGGCCATACAATGAGCAGTTCTTC
>TRBJ2-7|TRBV12-2|once|17|.
CASRKDRGRPVLYEQYF
TGTGCAAGTCGCAAGGACAGGGGGCGGCCAGTTCTCTACGAGCAGTACTTC
>TRBJ2-7|TRBV15|.|13|.
CATSGRLENEQYF
TGTGCCACCAGCGGAAGACTAGAGAACGAGCAGTACTTC
>TRBJ1-2|TRBV6-2/TRBV6-3|few|14|.
CASNQDRRFYGYTF
TGTGCCAGCAACCAAGACAGGCGCTTCTATGGCTACACCTTC
>TRBJ2-1|TRBV4-1|few|12|.
CASSQGTNEQFF
TGCGCCAGCAGCCAAGGCACCAATGAGCAGTTCTTC
>TRBJ2-7|TRBV7-9|many|14|.
CASRRAGEGYEQYF
TGTGCCAGCAGGAGGGCAGGGGAAGGATACGAGCAGTACTTC
>TRBJ2-4|TRBV5-1|.|15|.
CASSFGGAYENIQYF
TGCGCCAGCAGCTTCGGTGGGGCGTATGAAAACATTCAGTACTTC
>TRBJ2-5|TRBV7-9|many|14|TRBD1
CASSQVDREETQYF
TGTGCCAGCAGCCAAGTGGACAGGGAAGAGACCCAGTACTTC
>TRBJ2-2|TRBV7-9|few|18|.
CASSLLVPGQRNTGELFF
TGTGCCAGCAGCTTATTGGTCCCCGGACAGAGAAACACCGGGGAGCTGTTTTTT
>TRBJ2-3|TRBV7-9|many|15|.
CASSYRQGGADTQYF
TGTGCCAGCAGCTACCGACAGGGAGGTGCAGATACGCAGTATTTT
>TRBJ2-7|TRBV27|few|13|.
CASSLGLAYEQYF
TGTGCCAGCAGTTTAGGCCTAGCCTACGAGCAGTACTTC
>TRBJ2-5|TRBV25-1|many|15|.
CASSPPGKDGETQYF
TGTGCCAGCAGTCCTCCGGGGAAGGACGGGGAGACCCAGTACTTC
>TRBJ1-1|TRBV29-1|few|14|.
CSVGTTLAGPEAFF
TGCAGCGTGGGTACAACATTAGCGGGGCCTGAAGCTTTCTTT
>TRBJ2-6|TRBV10-3|.|18|.
CAISESGSLDSGANVLTF
TGTGCCATCAGTGAGTCGGGAAGTTTAGACTCTGGGGCCAACGTCCTGACTTTC
>TRBJ2-3|TRBV7-2|few|15|.
CASSRLGGSTDTQYF
TGTGCCAGCAGCCGGTTGGGGGGTAGCACAGATACGCAGTATTTT
>TRBJ2-1|TRBV4-1|few|19|TRBD2
CASSHRTSGDTLYLNEQFF
TGCGCCAGCAGCCACCGGACTAGCGGGGATACCCTCTACCTCAATGAGCAGTTCTTC
>TRBJ2-5|TRBV5-1|few|14|TRBD1
CASRLPQGEETQYF
TGCGCCAGCAGACTTCCCCAGGGGGAGGAGACCCAGTACTTC
>TRBJ2-5|TRBV9|few|16|TRBD1
CASSVGGDRGRETQYF
TGTGCCAGCAGCGTAGGAGGGGACAGGGGACGCGAGACCCAGTACTTC